The clone carrying this T cell receptor beta chain was seen ten or more times. A read error is possible here, since a much larger clone lies one base away. Drawn at first hyperthyroidism diagnosis, the blood sample preceded any ophthalmopathy symptoms. The PBMCs were sourced from fresh peripheral blood (about 10 ml). The CDR3 has 11 amino acids. V lost 2 bases and J 5 bases, leaving 3 bases between the germline ends. CDR1 is PRHDT and CDR2 is FYEKMQ in the germline V gene (reference sequence). This sample was included in a study of T cells in Graves' hyperthyroidism and ophthalmopathy. The TCR beta CDR3 regions underwent amplification using RNA transcripts as the source. First-round RT-PCR of the TCR CDR3 relied on the HTBI primer set. TCRdb called the multiplex PCR reads again in MiXCR, with one record for every CDR3 protein. The data show 250,000 to 300,000 distinct CDR3 sequences, with about an eighth seen just once and roughly 7.5% held by the top ten.

This sequence was found in a woman in her twenties or thirties with Graves' hyperthyroidism that later progressed to Graves' ophthalmopathy. The chain is built from TRBV13 and TRBJ1-1; D is undetermined. Sequenced input: blood. CDR3 sequence reads: CASSLKTEAFF. CDR3 coding DNA: TGTGCCAGCAGCTTAAAAACTGAAGCTTTCTTT.